This TCR beta chain was found in a study of blood T cells in healthy people across ages. CDR1 is MNHEY and CDR2 is SVGAGI in the germline V gene. The V end lost 11 bases, the J end lost 9 bases, and 14 bases lay between the germline ends. The CDR3 contains 11 residues. This clonotype was found once. Combining a sample-barcoded 5' primer with a J-beta primer mix, a second PCR ran for about 7 to 12 cycles. TCRdb redid the calling of the 5' RACE reads with MiXCR, one entry per CDR3 protein. The table includes 700,000 or so distinct CDR3 sequences, 40% to 45% detected once. This receptor was obtained from a man older than 75 in good health. Sequences were obtained from blood. The chain joins TRBV6-5 to TRBJ2-1; tentative D call: TRBD2 (5 bases). DNA for the CDR3: TGTGCCTGCGGACTTATCGGTGAGCAGTTCTTC. Encoded protein: CACGLIGEQFF.